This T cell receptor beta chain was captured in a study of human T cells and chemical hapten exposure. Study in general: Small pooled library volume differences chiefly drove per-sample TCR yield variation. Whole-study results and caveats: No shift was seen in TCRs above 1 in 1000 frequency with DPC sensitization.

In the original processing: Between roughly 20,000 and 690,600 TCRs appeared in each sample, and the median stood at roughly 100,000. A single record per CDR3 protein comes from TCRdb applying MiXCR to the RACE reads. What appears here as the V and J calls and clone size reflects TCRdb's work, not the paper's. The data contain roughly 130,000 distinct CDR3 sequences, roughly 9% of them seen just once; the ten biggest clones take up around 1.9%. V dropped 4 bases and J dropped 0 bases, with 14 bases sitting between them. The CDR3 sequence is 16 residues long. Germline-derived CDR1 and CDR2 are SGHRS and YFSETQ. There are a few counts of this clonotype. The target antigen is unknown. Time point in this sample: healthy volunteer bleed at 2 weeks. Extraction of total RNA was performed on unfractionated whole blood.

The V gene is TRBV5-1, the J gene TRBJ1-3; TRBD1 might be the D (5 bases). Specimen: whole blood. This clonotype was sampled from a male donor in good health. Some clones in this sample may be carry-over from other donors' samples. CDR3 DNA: TGCGCCAGCAGCCTGGGACGCTCGAGCTCTGGAAACACCATATATTTT. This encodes CASSLGRSSSGNTIYF. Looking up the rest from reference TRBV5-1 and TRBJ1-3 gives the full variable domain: KAGVTQTPRYLIKTRGQQVTLSCSPISGHRSVSWYQQTPGQGLQFLFEYFSETQRNKGNFPGRFSGRQFSNSRSEMNVSTLELGDSALYLCASSLGRSSSGNTIYFGEGSWLTVV.